The TCR beta chain described here comes from a study of blood T cell repertoires in COVID-19. Study overall: From the United States, Italy and Spain came samples of acute and convalescent COVID-19.

As processed by the authors: Amplification with reference gene primers provided the estimates of nucleated cell counts. Generated by immunoSEQ multiplex PCR, the TCRdb table keeps only in-frame clones and is missing some. V, J and clone size were drawn from that table, and D and trimming were deduced from the DNA. The sample has about 160,000 clones, roughly 90% seen once. This CDR3 contains 17 residues. V was shortened by 5 bases and J by 1 base, with 20 bases between the two germline ends. CDR1 is SNHLY and CDR2 is FYNNEI in the germline V gene. In this sample, this clone turned up a few times. Source material: peripheral blood. This sequence joins TRBV2 and TRBJ1-2; D possibly corresponds to TRBD1 (6 bases). This clonotype originated in a woman in her sixties or seventies with active or convalescent COVID-19. The CDR3 sequence is CASSLLNLGAINYGYTF. As DNA, the CDR3 is TGTGCCAGCAGTTTACTCAACCTGGGGGCAATTAACTATGGCTACACCTTC. The whole variable domain, filled in from reference TRBV2 and TRBJ1-2, reads EPEVTQTPSHQVTQMGQEVILRCVPISNHLYFYWYRQILGQKVEFLVSFYNNEISEKSEIFDDQFSVERPDGSNFTLKIRSTKLEDSAMYFCASSLLNLGAINYGYTFGSGTRLTVV.